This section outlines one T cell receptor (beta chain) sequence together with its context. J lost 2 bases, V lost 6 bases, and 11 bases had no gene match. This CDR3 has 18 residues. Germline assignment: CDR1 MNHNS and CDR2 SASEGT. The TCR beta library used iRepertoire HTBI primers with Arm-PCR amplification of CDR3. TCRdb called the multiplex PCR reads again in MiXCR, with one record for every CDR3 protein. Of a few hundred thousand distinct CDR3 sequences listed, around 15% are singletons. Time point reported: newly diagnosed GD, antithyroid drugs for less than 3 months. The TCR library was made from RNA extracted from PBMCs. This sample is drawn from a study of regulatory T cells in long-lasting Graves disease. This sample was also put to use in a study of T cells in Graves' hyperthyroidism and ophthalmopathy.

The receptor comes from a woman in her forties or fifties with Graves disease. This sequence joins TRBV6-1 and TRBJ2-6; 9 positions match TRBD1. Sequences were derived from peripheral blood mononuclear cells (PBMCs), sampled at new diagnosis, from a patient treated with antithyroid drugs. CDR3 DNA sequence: TGTGCCAGCAGCCCCGAGGGGGACAGGGCTGCTGGGGCCAACGTCCTGACTTTC. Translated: CASSPEGDRAAGANVLTF.